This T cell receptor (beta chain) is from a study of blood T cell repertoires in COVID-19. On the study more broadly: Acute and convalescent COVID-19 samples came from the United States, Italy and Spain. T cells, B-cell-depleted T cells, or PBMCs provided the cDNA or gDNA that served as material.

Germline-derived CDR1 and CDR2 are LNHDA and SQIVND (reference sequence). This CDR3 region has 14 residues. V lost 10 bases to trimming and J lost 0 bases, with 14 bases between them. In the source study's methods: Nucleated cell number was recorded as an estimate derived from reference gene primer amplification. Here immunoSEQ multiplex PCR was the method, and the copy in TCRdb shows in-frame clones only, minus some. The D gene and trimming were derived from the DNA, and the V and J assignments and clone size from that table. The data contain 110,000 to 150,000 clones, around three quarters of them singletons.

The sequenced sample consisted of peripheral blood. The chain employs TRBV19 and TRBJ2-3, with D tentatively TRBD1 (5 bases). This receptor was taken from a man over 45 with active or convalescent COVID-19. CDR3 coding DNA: TGTGCCACCCAGGCAGGGCCGAGCACAGATACGCAGTATTTT. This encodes CATQAGPSTDTQYF.